This TCR beta chain is from a study of human CD8 memory T cell subsets. General study findings and limits: Stem-like memory T cells and precursor exhausted T cells had repertoires whose mutual overlap was minimal.

Libraries of TCR beta chains were produced by 5' RACE (UMI-labeled). TCRdb re-called the 5' RACE reads; one entry per CDR3 protein, DNA not given. The sample includes some 5,300 distinct CDR3 sequences. The term TPEX covered CCR7+ PD-1+ TIGIT+ early memory CD8+ T cells that had exhausted-like traits. The source of the PBMC was buffy coats of healthy donors. By negative magnetic separation, total CD8+ T cells were enriched. Germline V CDR1 and CDR2: SNHLY, FYNNEI. The CDR3 loop spans 13 amino acids. About this clonotype itself: Antigen unknown.

This chain joins TRBV2 and TRBJ2-1; the D gene TCRdb calls, TRBD1, cannot be checked with no DNA. Sequencing was done on a sample of CD8+ T cells from PBMCs. The clonotype originates from a human donor in good health. CDR3 residues: CASSDVGQGEQFF.